This T cell receptor beta chain was identified during a study of blood T cell repertoires in COVID-19. Study-wide background: Nucleic acid was either cDNA or gDNA, and it came from T cells, B-cell-depleted T cells, or PBMCs.

As processed by the authors: Estimates of nucleated cell counts were drawn from the amplification of reference gene primers. Some clones are missing from TCRdb's copy, which holds only in-frame ones; the method was immunoSEQ multiplex PCR. V and J calls and clone size are copied from that table; D and trimming were computed from the DNA. Among more than 70,000 clones listed, around 79% were seen once. In germline, CDR1 is WNHNN, CDR2 SYGVQD (reference sequence). This CDR3 has 16 amino acids. V lost 6 bases and J 4 bases, leaving 19 bases between the germline ends. V and J are TRBV10-1 and TRBJ2-1, with TRBD2 as a possible D gene (6 bases). Sequenced sample: peripheral blood. This sequence was found in a human donor in a cohort sampled during active COVID-19. The chain's CDR3 is CASSRLAGPGYNEQFF. The CDR3 DNA follows: TGCGCCAGCAGCCGTTTGGCGGGGCCGGGTTACAATGAGCAGTTCTTC.